The present entry profiles one T cell receptor (beta chain) with its context. The antigen remains unidentified. This sample was included in a study of chemoradiotherapy in HPV16-positive cancers. Overall study context: Functional T-cell assays on a couple of HPV16-positive patients' cells defined candidate HPV-specific clones and common TCR motifs.

The CDR3 spans 17 residues. Germline CDR1 KGHSH, CDR2 LQKENI. The V gene end was trimmed by 2 bases and the J gene end by 5 bases; junction bases not matched to a gene: 7. Clones were sequenced by immunoSEQ multiplex PCR, and TCRdb holds only the in-frame ones, with some missing. The sample comprises about 27,000 clones, about 94% of which are singletons, and about a sixth rests with the top ten. General study points: Candidate HPV-specific clones and E7-related TCR motifs grew in tumor during treatment.

The chain links TRBV18 to TRBJ2-7; TRBD2 matches at 15 bases. The sample here was blood, taken from a patient who underwent chemoradiotherapy. The origin of this receptor is a human donor with HPV-associated anogenital cancer. CDR3: CASSPRTSGGALNEQYF. The DNA of the CDR3 is TGTGCCAGCTCACCAAGGACTAGCGGGGGGGCGTTGAACGAGCAGTACTTC.